These T cell receptor beta chains were read from a single sample in a study of shared clonotypes between healthy human individuals. Sequencing used immunoSEQ multiplex PCR; TCRdb keeps in-frame clones, though not all of them. This sample has roughly 2,500,000 clones, with roughly 93% found just once. Sequenced input: naive CD4+ T cells from PBMCs. The source of these receptors is a man aged 18 to 30 in good health. Some clones in this sample may be carry-over from other donors' samples. Both conserved end residues are part of each CDR3. A D gene is named only where the DNA matches it firmly. Size values are once, few and many counts, or a class for expanded clones, and some rows have none.

V	size	J	D	CDR3	DNA
TRBV5-6	NA	TRBJ2-1	NA	CASSTYNEQFF	TGTGCCAGCAGCACTTACAATGAGCAGTTCTTC
TRBV19	NA	TRBJ2-1	NA	CASRDRKNNEQFF	TGTGCCAGTCGGGACCGTAAGAACAATGAGCAGTTCTTC
TRBV5-1	NA	TRBJ2-1	NA	CASSSGPSGEQFF	TGCGCCAGCAGCTCCGGACCCAGCGGTGAGCAGTTCTTC
TRBV11-2	NA	TRBJ2-1	TRBD2	CASSRGDTYNEQFF	TGTGCCAGCTCTCGGGGGGATACCTACAATGAGCAGTTCTTC
TRBV28	NA	TRBJ2-7	NA	CASSLQTGLPYF	TGTGCCAGCAGCCTCCAGACAGGCCTCCCCTACTTC
TRBV11-1	NA	TRBJ2-2	NA	CASSSDSPGELFF	TGTGCCAGCAGCTCGGACAGTCCCGGGGAGCTGTTTTTT
TRBV4-3	once	TRBJ1-4	NA	CASSHTRGPRVQEKLFF	TGCGCCAGCAGCCATACACGGGGTCCGCGTGTACAGGAGAAACTGTTTTTT
TRBV30	NA	TRBJ2-7	NA	CAWSADLYEQYF	TGTGCCTGGAGTGCGGACCTCTACGAGCAGTACTTC
TRBV6-1	NA	TRBJ1-5	NA	CASIPIVGTRQPQHF	TGTGCCAGCATTCCCATCGTAGGGACGAGACAGCCCCAGCATTTT
TRBV5-4	few	TRBJ1-1	NA	CASSLAEVGNTEAFF	TGTGCCAGCAGCTTGGCCGAGGTGGGGAACACTGAAGCTTTCTTT
TRBV11-2	NA	TRBJ2-7	NA	CASSLDGGRQSEQYF	TGTGCCAGCAGCTTAGATGGGGGGCGACAGAGCGAGCAGTACTTC
TRBV9	NA	TRBJ1-3	NA	CASSPHGQGGNTIYF	TGTGCCAGCAGCCCCCATGGGCAGGGTGGAAACACCATATATTTT
TRBV5-1	NA	TRBJ2-7	TRBD2	CASSGPSGKGTYEQYF	TGCGCCAGCAGCGGGCCTAGCGGGAAGGGAACCTACGAGCAGTACTTC
TRBV6-1	few	TRBJ1-1	NA	CASSGQTTNTEAFF	TGTGCCAGCAGTGGACAGACCACGAACACTGAAGCTTTCTTT
TRBV7-3	NA	TRBJ2-3	NA	CASSWADSSDTQYF	TGTGCCAGCAGCTGGGCGGATTCCTCCGATACGCAGTATTTT
TRBV9	NA	TRBJ2-1	TRBD2	CASSLSGRATNEQFF	TGTGCCAGCAGCCTTAGCGGGAGGGCCACCAATGAGCAGTTCTTC
TRBV12-5	NA	TRBJ1-1	NA	CASGLPPATEAFF	TGTGCTAGTGGTTTGCCACCCGCGACTGAAGCTTTCTTT
TRBV14	NA	TRBJ2-7	NA	CASSPMRDLREQYF	TGTGCCAGCAGCCCCATGAGGGATTTGCGCGAGCAGTACTTC
TRBV2	NA	TRBJ1-1	NA	CASTLYTEAFF	TGTGCCAGCACCTTGTACACTGAAGCTTTCTTT
TRBV7-3	NA	TRBJ2-1	TRBD2	CASSLTLGASGRRNEQFF	TGTGCCAGCAGCTTAACGTTAGGGGCTAGCGGGAGGCGGAATGAGCAGTTCTTC
TRBV5-1	NA	TRBJ1-1	NA	CASSLGLVSYTEAFF	TGCGCCAGCAGCTTGGGATTGGTCAGTTACACTGAAGCTTTCTTT
TRBV7-2	NA	TRBJ1-3	NA	CASSRDGNTIYF	TGTGCCAGCAGCCGCGACGGAAACACCATATATTTT
TRBV5-1	NA	TRBJ1-5	NA	CASSPGLLSNQPQHF	TGCGCCAGCAGCCCGGGGCTGCTTAGCAATCAGCCCCAGCATTTT
TRBV28	NA	TRBJ2-7	NA	CASSLTGLSSYEQYF	TGTGCCAGCAGTCTTACAGGGTTAAGCTCCTACGAGCAGTACTTC
TRBV7-2	NA	TRBJ2-5	NA	CASSSGGGTQYF	TGTGCCAGCAGCTCCGGGGGCGGGACCCAGTACTTC
TRBV7-6	NA	TRBJ2-2	TRBD2	CASNLDAGVGELFF	TGTGCCAGCAACCTCGATGCGGGAGTCGGGGAGCTGTTTTTT
TRBV18	NA	TRBJ2-2	TRBD2	CASSPLLADGELFF	TGTGCCAGCTCACCCCTACTAGCGGACGGGGAGCTGTTTTTT
TRBV2	NA	TRBJ1-1	TRBD1	CASSGDRGPYTEAFF	TGTGCCAGCAGTGGGGACAGGGGGCCGTACACTGAAGCTTTCTTT
TRBV6-6	NA	TRBJ2-1	TRBD2	CASSYTRLANEQFF	TGTGCCAGCAGTTACACAAGACTAGCGAATGAGCAGTTCTTC
TRBV5-1	NA	TRBJ1-1	TRBD1	CASSLGQGETEAFF	TGCGCCAGCAGCTTAGGCCAGGGGGAGACTGAAGCTTTCTTT
TRBV2	NA	TRBJ2-4	NA	CASSILSPAVGNIQYF	TGTGCCAGCAGCATCCTCAGTCCAGCGGTCGGGAACATTCAGTACTTC
TRBV28	once	TRBJ2-2	NA	CASSLEEAGELFF	TGTGCCAGCAGTTTGGAGGAGGCCGGGGAGCTGTTTTTT
TRBV30	NA	TRBJ1-2	NA	CACGAGQGYYGYTF	TGTGCCTGCGGGGCGGGGCAGGGGTACTATGGCTACACCTTC
TRBV5-8	NA	TRBJ1-1	NA	CASSLGRGAEAFF	TGTGCCAGCAGCTTGGGCCGGGGGGCTGAAGCTTTCTTT
TRBV9	NA	TRBJ1-1	NA	CASSIEGNTEAFF	TGTGCCAGCAGCATTGAGGGGAACACTGAAGCTTTCTTT
TRBV7-8	NA	TRBJ2-1	TRBD2	CASSPREASYNEQFF	TGTGCCAGCAGCCCGCGGGAGGCCTCCTACAATGAGCAGTTCTTC
TRBV15	NA	TRBJ1-1	TRBD1	CATSIGQAEAFF	TGTGCCACCAGCATTGGACAGGCTGAAGCTTTCTTT
TRBV19	NA	TRBJ2-2	NA	CASSIRGVNGELFF	TGTGCCAGTAGTATAAGAGGGGTCAACGGGGAGCTGTTTTTT
TRBV30	NA	TRBJ1-4	NA	CAWSRGQDEKLFF	TGTGCCTGGAGTCGAGGGCAGGATGAAAAACTGTTTTTT
TRBV30	NA	TRBJ2-7	NA	CAWRSENEQYF	TGTGCCTGGAGGTCCGAAAACGAGCAGTACTTC
TRBV7-9	NA	TRBJ2-2	NA	CASTSPHTGELFF	TGTGCCAGCACCTCCCCCCACACCGGGGAGCTGTTTTTT
TRBV6-1	NA	TRBJ2-3	NA	CASRTGRLVTDTQYF	TGTGCCAGCAGGACGGGGCGCCTAGTCACAGATACGCAGTATTTT
TRBV18	NA	TRBJ1-1	NA	CASSELVNLNTEAFF	TGTGCCAGCTCAGAGTTGGTGAACTTGAACACTGAAGCTTTCTTT